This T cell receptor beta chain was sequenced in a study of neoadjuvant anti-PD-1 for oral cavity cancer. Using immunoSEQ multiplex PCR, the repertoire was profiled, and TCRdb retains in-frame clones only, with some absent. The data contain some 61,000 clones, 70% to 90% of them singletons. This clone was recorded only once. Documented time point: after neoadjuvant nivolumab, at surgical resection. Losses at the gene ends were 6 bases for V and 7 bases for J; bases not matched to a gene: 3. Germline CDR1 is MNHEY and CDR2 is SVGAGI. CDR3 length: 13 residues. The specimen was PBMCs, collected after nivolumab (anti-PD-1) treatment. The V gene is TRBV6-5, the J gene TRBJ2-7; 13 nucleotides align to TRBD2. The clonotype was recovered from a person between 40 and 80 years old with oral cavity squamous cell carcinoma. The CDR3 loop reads CASSQGLAGEQYF. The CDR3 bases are TGTGCCAGCAGCCAGGGACTAGCGGGAGAGCAGTACTTC.